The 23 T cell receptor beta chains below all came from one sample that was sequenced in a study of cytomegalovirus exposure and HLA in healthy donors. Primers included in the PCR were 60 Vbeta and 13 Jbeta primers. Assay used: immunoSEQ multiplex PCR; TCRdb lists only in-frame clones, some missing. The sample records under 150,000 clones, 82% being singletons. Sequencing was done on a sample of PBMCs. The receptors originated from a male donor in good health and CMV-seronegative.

CDR3 in DNA: TGTGCCAGCTCACCCGGAGAAAGGGGCTACACCTTC. Translated: CASSPGERGYTF. The chain is built from TRBV28 and TRBJ1-2; no definite D call. Germline values: CDR1 MDHEN, CDR2 SYDVKM. The CDR3 runs to 12 residues. Between the trimmed V and J ends, which lost 8 bases and 8 bases, there was a span of 15 bases.

The CDR3 sequence: CASSFGGLGEKLFF. The CDR3, as DNA: TGTGCCAGCAGTTTTGGGGGGTTAGGTGAAAAACTGTTTTTT. V and J are TRBV27 and TRBJ1-4; TRBD1 is a possible D gene (5 bases). The CDR3 has 14 amino acids. Germline lookup yields CDR1 MNHEY and CDR2 SMNVEV (reference sequence). Trimming removed 3 bases from V and 7 bases from J, with 12 bases in between.

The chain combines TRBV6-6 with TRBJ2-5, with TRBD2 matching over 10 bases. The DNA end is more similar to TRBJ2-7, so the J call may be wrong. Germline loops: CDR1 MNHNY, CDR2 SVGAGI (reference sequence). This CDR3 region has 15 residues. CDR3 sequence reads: CASSDTSGVPYEQYF. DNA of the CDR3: TGTGCCAGCAGTGATACTAGCGGGGTCCCCTACGAGCAGTACTTC.

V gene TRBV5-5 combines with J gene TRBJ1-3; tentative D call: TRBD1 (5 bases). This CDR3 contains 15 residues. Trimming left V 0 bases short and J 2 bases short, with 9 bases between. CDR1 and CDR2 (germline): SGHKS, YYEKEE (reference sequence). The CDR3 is CASSLAGSPGNTIYF. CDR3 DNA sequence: TGTGCCAGCAGCTTGGCAGGGTCCCCTGGAAACACCATATATTTT.

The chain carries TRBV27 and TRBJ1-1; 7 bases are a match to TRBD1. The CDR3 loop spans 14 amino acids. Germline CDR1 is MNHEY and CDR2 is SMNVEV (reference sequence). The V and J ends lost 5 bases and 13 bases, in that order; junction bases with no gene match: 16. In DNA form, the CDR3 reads TGTGCCAGCAGTGTGGTAGGGGGCTCCCTGGTCGTTTTCTTT. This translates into CASSVVGGSLVVFF.

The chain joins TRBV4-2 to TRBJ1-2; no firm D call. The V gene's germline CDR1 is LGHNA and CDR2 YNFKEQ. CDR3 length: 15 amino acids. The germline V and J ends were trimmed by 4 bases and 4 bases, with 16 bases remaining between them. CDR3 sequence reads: CASSPARGYLYGYTF. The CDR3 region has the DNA TGTGCCAGCAGCCCCGCGCGGGGTTATCTCTATGGCTACACCTTC.

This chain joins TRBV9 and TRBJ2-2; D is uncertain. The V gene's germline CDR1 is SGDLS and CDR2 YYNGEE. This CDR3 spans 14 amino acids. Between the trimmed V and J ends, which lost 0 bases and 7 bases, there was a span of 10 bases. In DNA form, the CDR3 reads TGTGCCAGCAGCGTAGCAGGTTTCGGCGGGGAGCTGTTTTTT. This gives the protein CASSVAGFGGELFF.

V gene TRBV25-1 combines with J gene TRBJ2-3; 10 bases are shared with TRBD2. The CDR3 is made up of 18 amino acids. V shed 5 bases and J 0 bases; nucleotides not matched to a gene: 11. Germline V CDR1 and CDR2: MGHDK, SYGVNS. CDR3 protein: CASSNIWGLAQSTDTQYF. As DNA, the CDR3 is TGTGCCAGCAGTAACATCTGGGGACTAGCGCAGAGCACAGATACGCAGTATTTT.

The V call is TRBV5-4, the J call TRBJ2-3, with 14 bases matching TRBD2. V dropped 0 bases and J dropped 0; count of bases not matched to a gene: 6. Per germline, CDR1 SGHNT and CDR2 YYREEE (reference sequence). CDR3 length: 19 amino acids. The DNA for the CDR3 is TGTGCCAGCAGCTTGGGAAGGGGACTAGCGGGAGCTAGCACAGATACGCAGTATTTT. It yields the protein CASSLGRGLAGASTDTQYF.

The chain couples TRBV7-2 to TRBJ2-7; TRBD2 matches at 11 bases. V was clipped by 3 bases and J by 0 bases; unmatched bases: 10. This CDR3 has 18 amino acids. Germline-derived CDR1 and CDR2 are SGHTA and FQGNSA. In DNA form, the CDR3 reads TGTGCCAGCAGCTTGCCGGGACTAGCGGCGCCGAGCTCCTACGAGCAGTACTTC. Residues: CASSLPGLAAPSSYEQYF.

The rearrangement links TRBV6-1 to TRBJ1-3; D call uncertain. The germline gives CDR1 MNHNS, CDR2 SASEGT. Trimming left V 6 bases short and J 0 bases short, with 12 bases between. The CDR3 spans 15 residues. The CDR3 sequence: CASRVGFSSGNTIYF. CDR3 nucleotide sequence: TGTGCCAGCAGGGTCGGTTTTTCCTCTGGAAACACCATATATTTT.

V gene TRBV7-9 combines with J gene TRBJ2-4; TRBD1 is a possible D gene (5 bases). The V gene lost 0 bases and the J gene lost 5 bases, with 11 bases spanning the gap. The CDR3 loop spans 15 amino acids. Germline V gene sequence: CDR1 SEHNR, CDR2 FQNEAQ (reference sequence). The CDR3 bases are TGTGCCAGCAGCTTAGCGTCGGAGACAGAAAACATTCAGTACTTC. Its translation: CASSLASETENIQYF.

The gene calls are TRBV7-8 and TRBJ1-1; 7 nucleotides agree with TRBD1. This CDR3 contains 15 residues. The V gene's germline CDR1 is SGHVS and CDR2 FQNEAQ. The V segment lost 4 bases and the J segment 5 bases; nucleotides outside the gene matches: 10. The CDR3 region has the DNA TGTGCCAGCAGCTCGCGTAACAGGGGAGAGACTGAAGCTTTCTTT. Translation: CASSSRNRGETEAFF.

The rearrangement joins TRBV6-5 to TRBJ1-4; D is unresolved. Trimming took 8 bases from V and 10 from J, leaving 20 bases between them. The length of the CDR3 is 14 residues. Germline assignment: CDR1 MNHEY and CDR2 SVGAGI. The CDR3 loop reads CASQSGGVGAKLFF. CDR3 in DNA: TGTGCCAGCCAAAGCGGAGGAGTAGGTGCAAAACTGTTTTTT.

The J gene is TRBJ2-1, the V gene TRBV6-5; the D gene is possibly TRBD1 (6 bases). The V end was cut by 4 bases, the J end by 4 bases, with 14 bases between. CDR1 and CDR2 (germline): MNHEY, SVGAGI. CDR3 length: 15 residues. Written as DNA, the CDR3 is TGTGCCAGCAGTTTACCCGGGACACTTTACAATGAGCAGTTCTTC. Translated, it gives CASSLPGTLYNEQFF.

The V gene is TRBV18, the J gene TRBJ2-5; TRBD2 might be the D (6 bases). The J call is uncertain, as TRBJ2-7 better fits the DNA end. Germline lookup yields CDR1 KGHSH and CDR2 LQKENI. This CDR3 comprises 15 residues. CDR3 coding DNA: TGTGCCAGCTCAGGCGGGACTTCCAGCTCCTACGAGCAGTACTTC. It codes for CASSGGTSSSYEQYF.

The CDR3 bases are TGTGCTAGTGGTAAACAGGTTTCCTGGGGCTATGGCTACACCTTC. Its protein product is CASGKQVSWGYGYTF. V gene TRBV12-5 combines with J gene TRBJ1-2, with D possibly matching TRBD1 (5 bases). Trimming left V 5 bases short and J 4 bases short, with 17 bases between. CDR3 length: 15 residues. The germline V gene has CDR1 LGHNT and CDR2 FRNRAP.

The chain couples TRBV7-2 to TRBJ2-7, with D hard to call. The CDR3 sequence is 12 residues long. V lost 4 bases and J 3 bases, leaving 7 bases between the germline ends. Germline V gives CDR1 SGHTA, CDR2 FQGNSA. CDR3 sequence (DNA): TGTGCCAGCAGCTATACGGGCTACGAGCAGTACTTC. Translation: CASSYTGYEQYF.

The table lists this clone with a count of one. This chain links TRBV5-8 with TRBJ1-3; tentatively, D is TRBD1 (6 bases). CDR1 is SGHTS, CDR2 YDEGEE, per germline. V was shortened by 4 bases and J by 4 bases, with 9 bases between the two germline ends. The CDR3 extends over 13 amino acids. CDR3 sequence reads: CASSRDRGNTIYF. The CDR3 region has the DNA TGTGCCAGCAGCAGAGACAGGGGAAACACCATATATTTT.

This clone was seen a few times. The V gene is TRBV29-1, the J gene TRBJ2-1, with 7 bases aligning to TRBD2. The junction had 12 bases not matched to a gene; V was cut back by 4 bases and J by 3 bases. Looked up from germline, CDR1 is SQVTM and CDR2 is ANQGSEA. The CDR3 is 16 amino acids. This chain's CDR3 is CSVGTLWSGNYNEQFF. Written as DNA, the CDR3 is TGCAGCGTTGGAACCTTGTGGAGCGGGAACTACAATGAGCAGTTCTTC.

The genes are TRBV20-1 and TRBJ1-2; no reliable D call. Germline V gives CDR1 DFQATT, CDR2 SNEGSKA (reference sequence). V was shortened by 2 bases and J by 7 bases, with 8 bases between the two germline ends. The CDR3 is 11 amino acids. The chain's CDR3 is CSARSVVGYTF. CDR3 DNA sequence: TGCAGTGCTAGATCAGTGGTTGGCTACACCTTC.

The CDR3 DNA is TGTGCCAGCAGCTTGGGGTGGGAGGATCAGCCCCAGCATTTT. Residues: CASSLGWEDQPQHF. The rearrangement links TRBV5-6 to TRBJ1-5; the D is unclear. This CDR3 contains 14 residues. Trimming pared 0 bases from V and 5 bases from J, leaving 9 bases between. Germline CDR1 reads SGHDT; CDR2 reads YYEEEE.

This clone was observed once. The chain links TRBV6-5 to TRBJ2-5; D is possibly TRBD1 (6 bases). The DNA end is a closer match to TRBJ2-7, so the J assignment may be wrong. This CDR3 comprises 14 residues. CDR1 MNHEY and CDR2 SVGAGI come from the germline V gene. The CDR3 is CASGRQDLTYEQYF. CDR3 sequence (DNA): TGTGCCAGCGGTCGACAGGACCTCACCTACGAGCAGTACTTC.